Listed below are T cell receptor beta chains from one sample, sequenced in a study of blood T cell repertoires in COVID-19. Assay used: immunoSEQ multiplex PCR; TCRdb lists only in-frame clones, some missing. The data show approximately 70,000 clones, with over 65% seen just once and approximately 34% held by the top ten. The specimen sequenced was peripheral blood. Receptor source: a woman in her seventies with acute or convalescent COVID-19. Both conserved end residues are part of each CDR3. Fields, in order: V gene, clone size, J gene, D gene, CDR3 protein, CDR3 DNA. A D gene is named only where the DNA matches it firmly. Where a row states a size, it is once, few, many or the class of an expanded clone; other rows omit it.

TRBV19	NA	TRBJ2-5	TRBD1	CASSVGQLQETQYF	TGTGCCAGTAGTGTGGGACAGCTTCAAGAGACCCAGTACTTC
TRBV7-2	medium-sized	TRBJ1-2	TRBD1	CASSIDRGANYGYTF	TGTGCCAGCAGCATTGACAGGGGTGCCAACTATGGCTACACCTTC
TRBV12-3/TRBV12-4	NA	TRBJ2-7	TRBD2	CASSPGLAGEQYF	TGTGCCAGCAGTCCGGGACTAGCTGGGGAGCAGTACTTC
TRBV27	NA	TRBJ1-1	NA	CASRARRGNTEAFF	TGTGCCAGCAGGGCAAGAAGAGGTAACACTGAAGCTTTCTTT
TRBV14	NA	TRBJ2-7	NA	CASSQDIATYEQYF	TGTGCCAGCAGCCAGGACATTGCTACCTACGAGCAGTACTTC
TRBV7-6	NA	TRBJ2-5	NA	CASSPSGATGWETQYF	TGTGCCAGCAGCCCCTCGGGGGCGACAGGGTGGGAGACCCAGTACTTC
TRBV18	NA	TRBJ2-2	NA	CASSPPSGRTGELFF	TGTGCCAGCTCACCACCGTCAGGGAGGACCGGGGAGCTGTTTTTT
TRBV19	NA	TRBJ2-3	NA	CASSIQPGDTQYF	TGTGCCAGTAGTATCCAGCCCGGGGATACGCAGTATTTT
TRBV5-1	NA	TRBJ1-1	TRBD1	CASSEGTGRNTEAFF	TGCGCCAGCAGCGAAGGGACAGGCAGGAACACTGAAGCTTTCTTT
TRBV5-1	NA	TRBJ2-7	NA	CASSPSGGPRIYEQYF	TGCGCCAGCAGCCCCTCAGGAGGACCTCGGATCTACGAGCAGTACTTC
TRBV7-2	NA	TRBJ2-1	TRBD2	CASSLAGGGPFNEQFF	TGTGCCAGCAGCTTAGCGGGGGGGGGACCGTTCAATGAGCAGTTCTTC
TRBV29-1	NA	TRBJ1-6	NA	CSVAGDNSPLHF	TGCAGCGTTGCGGGGGACAATTCACCCCTCCACTTT
TRBV6-2/TRBV6-3	NA	TRBJ2-7	NA	CASSYTGEQYF	TGTGCCAGCAGTTATACCGGGGAGCAGTACTTC
TRBV18	NA	TRBJ1-1	NA	CASSRGGENTEAFF	TGTGCCAGCTCACGTGGAGGAGAAAACACTGAAGCTTTCTTT
TRBV7-6	NA	TRBJ2-2	TRBD1	CASSPRRQGSTGELFF	TGTGCCAGCAGCCCCCGTCGACAGGGGAGCACCGGGGAGCTGTTTTTT
TRBV29-1	once	TRBJ1-3	NA	CSVEDRGHSRNTIYF	TGCAGCGTTGAAGATCGGGGACATTCCCGAAACACCATATATTTT
TRBV12-5	few	TRBJ1-1	NA	CASGLRQSEAFF	TGTGCTAGTGGTTTGCGACAGTCTGAAGCTTTCTTT
TRBV7-2	NA	TRBJ2-7	TRBD2	CASRYSGGYEQYF	TGTGCCAGCAGGTATAGCGGGGGCTACGAGCAGTACTTC
TRBV9	NA	TRBJ2-3	NA	CASSDGTNPTDTQYF	TGTGCCAGCAGCGACGGGACAAATCCCACAGATACGCAGTATTTT
TRBV9	NA	TRBJ1-2	NA	CASSSLRGGYGYTF	TGTGCCAGCAGCTCACTCAGGGGTGGGTATGGCTACACCTTC
TRBV7-9	many	TRBJ1-1	NA	CASSYLDGKNTEAFF	TGTGCCAGCAGCTACTTGGACGGGAAGAACACTGAAGCTTTCTTT
TRBV9	NA	TRBJ2-3	TRBD2	CASSKGASGTDTQYF	TGTGCCAGCAGCAAGGGTGCTAGCGGGACAGATACGCAGTATTTT
TRBV2	NA	TRBJ1-2	NA	CASQDRFYGYTF	TGTGCCAGCCAAGACAGGTTCTATGGCTACACCTTC
TRBV2	few	TRBJ1-3	TRBD1	CASSRDRGSGNTIYF	TGTGCCAGCAGTAGGGACAGGGGCTCTGGAAACACCATATATTTT
TRBV28	NA	TRBJ2-7	TRBD1	CASSNAGTGTYEQYF	TGTGCCAGCAGCAATGCCGGGACAGGGACCTACGAGCAGTACTTC
TRBV6-5	NA	TRBJ1-5	TRBD1	CASSQLGQGLQPQHF	TGTGCCAGCAGTCAACTGGGACAGGGACTTCAGCCCCAGCATTTT
TRBV27	NA	TRBJ1-1	TRBD1	CASSGGQGTRRGGTEAFF	TGTGCCAGCAGTGGCGGACAGGGGACCCGTCGCGGTGGCACTGAAGCTTTCTTT
TRBV19	many	TRBJ2-1	TRBD2	CASRALAGGPYNEQFF	TGTGCCAGTAGGGCCCTAGCGGGGGGCCCTTACAATGAGCAGTTCTTC
TRBV21-1	NA	TRBJ1-5	NA	CASSKNPGQEVNISNQPQHF	TGTGCCAGCAGCAAAAACCCGGGACAGGAGGTAAACATTAGCAATCAGCCCCAGCATTTT
TRBV9	NA	TRBJ1-5	NA	CASSSSMGFNQPQHF	TGTGCCAGCAGCTCAAGCATGGGCTTTAATCAGCCCCAGCATTTT
TRBV3-1/TRBV3-2	NA	TRBJ1-1	NA	CASSAARDTEAFF	TGTGCCAGCAGCGCGGCCAGGGACACTGAAGCTTTCTTT
TRBV7-2	NA	TRBJ2-5	NA	CASSLQEVETQYF	TGTGCCAGCAGCTTACAGGAGGTGGAGACCCAGTACTTC
TRBV7-6	NA	TRBJ1-2	NA	CASSLGTSVYGYTF	TGTGCCAGCAGCTTAGGGACAAGCGTCTATGGCTACACCTTC
TRBV14	NA	TRBJ2-2	NA	CASSARTVNTGELFF	TGTGCCAGCAGCGCTAGGACAGTTAACACCGGGGAGCTGTTTTTT
TRBV18	NA	TRBJ1-6	TRBD1	CASSYTSGTANSPLHF	TGTGCCAGCTCATATACATCCGGGACAGCCAATTCACCCCTCCACTTT
TRBV7-2	NA	TRBJ1-5	TRBD1	CASSLGQGVRGQPQHF	TGTGCCAGCAGCTTGGGACAGGGAGTAAGAGGTCAGCCCCAGCATTTT
TRBV10-3	NA	TRBJ1-1	NA	CAISGGGTTGNTEAFF	TGTGCCATCAGTGGCGGGGGGACAACTGGGAACACTGAAGCTTTCTTT
TRBV27	few	TRBJ1-2	NA	CASRSQGSTNYGYTF	TGTGCCAGCAGGTCCCAGGGGAGTACTAACTATGGCTACACCTTC
TRBV30	NA	TRBJ1-6	NA	CAWQIGNSPLHF	TGTGCCTGGCAGATCGGGAATTCACCCCTCCACTTT
TRBV12-3/TRBV12-4	NA	TRBJ2-2	NA	CASSRVPPGELFF	TGTGCCAGCAGCCGTGTTCCCCCCGGGGAGCTGTTTTTT
TRBV11-2	NA	TRBJ2-3	TRBD1	CASSQGVQQLTDTQYF	TGTGCCAGCAGCCAGGGGGTCCAACAACTCACAGATACGCAGTATTTT
TRBV2	NA	TRBJ2-3	TRBD2	CASGAGALADTQYF	TGTGCCAGCGGGGCGGGAGCTCTCGCAGATACGCAGTATTTT
TRBV3-1/TRBV3-2	NA	TRBJ2-3	NA	CASSQGRRGSSDTQYF	TGTGCCAGCAGCCAAGGGAGGAGGGGAAGTTCAGATACGCAGTATTTT
TRBV7-2	few	TRBJ1-3	NA	CASSLSGGNTIYF	TGTGCCAGCAGCTTATCAGGAGGAAACACCATATATTTT
TRBV7-9	NA	TRBJ2-3	TRBD1	CASSLGQAGDTQYF	TGTGCCAGCAGCCTTGGACAGGCGGGAGATACGCAGTATTTT